The present entry profiles one TCR beta chain with its context. The record originates from a study of identical twins. In TCRdb, the 5' RACE reads were re-called with MiXCR into one record per CDR3 protein. The sample lists around 370,000 distinct CDR3 sequences; 8.5% to 10% were seen once. Germline CDR1 MNHEY, CDR2 SVGAGI. The CDR3 totals 16 residues. J lost 8 bases, V lost 5 bases, and 6 bases had no gene match. Source material: naive T cells sorted from blood. The receptor's source is a woman aged 50 to 65 in good health. The genes are TRBV6-5 and TRBJ2-1; 16 nucleotides align to TRBD2. The CDR3 bases are TGTGCCAGCAGTGCCGGGACTAGCGGGAGGGGGGATGAGCAGTTCTTC. Amino acids: CASSAGTSGRGDEQFF.